The 19 T cell receptor beta chains in this list originate from one sample, sequenced in a study of CD8 T cells in Susac syndrome. With random hexamers, 0.5 to 1 ug RNA was reverse transcribed. MiXCR, run by TCRdb on the immunoSEQ multiplex PCR reads, gives a single entry per CDR3 protein. This repertoire shows about 150,000 distinct CDR3 sequences, just under 95% found once; its top ten account for over 0.2%. Sequencing was carried out using CD8+ T cells from PBMCs. Every receptor here comes from a human donor with multiple sclerosis.

The chain has TRBV9 and TRBJ1-5, with a weak D call TRBD1 (5 bases). The CDR3 has 15 amino acids. V lost 0 bases to trimming and J lost 0 bases, with 7 bases between them. CDR1 and CDR2 (germline): SGDLS, YYNGEE. The DNA of the CDR3 is TGTGCCAGCAGCGTAGGGGGACTTAGCAATCAGCCCCAGCATTTT. Residues: CASSVGGLSNQPQHF.

The genes are TRBV7-6 and TRBJ2-2; unclear D gene. The CDR3 has 16 residues. Per germline, CDR1 SGHVS and CDR2 FNYEAQ. V lost 0 bases, J lost 0 bases, and 8 bases lay in between. The CDR3 sequence: CASSLAIYPNTGELFF. DNA of the CDR3: TGTGCCAGCAGCTTAGCCATATATCCGAACACCGGGGAGCTGTTTTTT.

V gene TRBV6-5 combines with J gene TRBJ2-3, with D possibly matching TRBD2 (6 bases). This CDR3 has 15 residues. The germline gives CDR1 MNHEY, CDR2 SVGAGI. V lost 5 bases to trimming and J lost 0 bases, with 12 bases between them. The CDR3 region is CASSRSGDSTDTQYF. The CDR3, as DNA: TGTGCCAGCAGTCGTAGCGGAGATAGCACAGATACGCAGTATTTT.

This clonotype is a singleton in its sample. The rearrangement links TRBV9 to TRBJ2-7, with a weak D call TRBD1 (5 bases). Trimming removed 3 bases from V and 5 bases from J, with 15 bases in between. This CDR3 has 14 amino acids. Germline lookup yields CDR1 SGDLS and CDR2 YYNGEE. The CDR3 spells CASSDRFREDEQYF. DNA of the CDR3: TGTGCCAGCAGCGATAGGTTCAGGGAAGACGAGCAGTACTTC.

The chain joins TRBV28 to TRBJ2-5; D is possibly TRBD1 or TRBD2 (5 bases each). V lost 3 bases, J lost 5 bases, and 13 bases lay in between. In germline, CDR1 is MDHEN, CDR2 SYDVKM. The CDR3 sequence is 14 residues long. The CDR3 loop is CASSFGGLFETQYF. DNA for the CDR3: TGTGCCAGCAGTTTTGGGGGATTGTTTGAGACCCAGTACTTC.

This chain uses TRBV7-6 with TRBJ2-5, with TRBD1 matching over 7 bases. CDR3 size: 13 residues. J gave up 4 bases and V 5 bases, and 4 bases lay outside the gene matches. Germline-derived CDR1 and CDR2 are SGHVS and FNYEAQ. The CDR3, as DNA: TGTGCCAGCAGCGGGACAGAGGGAGAGACCCAGTACTTC. Its translation is CASSGTEGETQYF.

The rearrangement uses TRBV25-1 and TRBJ2-7; a weak D match, TRBD1 (5 bases). Germline values: CDR1 MGHDK, CDR2 SYGVNS. The CDR3 loop spans 14 amino acids. Deletions cut 2 bases from V and 4 bases from J, with 12 bases between. The CDR3 protein is CASSEGARGYEQYF. CDR3 coding DNA: TGTGCCAGCAGTGAAGGGGCCCGTGGTTACGAGCAGTACTTC.

Here the CDR3 DNA reads TGCGCCAGCAGCTCCGGCAGGGGGGATTTCTCTGGGGCCAACGTCCTGACTTTC. Its protein product is CASSSGRGDFSGANVLTF. The genes are TRBV5-1 and TRBJ2-6; a possible D gene is TRBD1 (7 bases). Trimming cost V 3 bases and J 0 bases, with 16 bases left between them. CDR1 is SGHRS, CDR2 YFSETQ, per germline. This CDR3 comprises 18 residues.

A single count supports this clonotype. V usage is TRBV5-1 and J usage is TRBJ1-1; D perhaps matches TRBD1 (5 bases). Germline-derived CDR1 and CDR2 are SGHRS and YFSETQ. V shed 4 bases and J shed 7 bases, with 14 bases lying between them. The CDR3 runs to 13 residues. CDR3 DNA sequence: TGCGCCAGCAGCCTCGAACGGGGGGATGAAGCTTTCTTT. Protein: CASSLERGDEAFF.

The rearrangement joins TRBV29-1 to TRBJ2-3; D may match TRBD1 or TRBD2 (7 bases each). The germline gives CDR1 SQVTM, CDR2 ANQGSEA. The CDR3 is 18 residues long. V lost 3 bases, J lost 2 bases, and 24 bases lay in between. CDR3 residues: CSVEVQVGGGAPTDTQYF. As DNA, the CDR3 is TGCAGCGTTGAGGTTCAGGTGGGAGGGGGCGCGCCCACAGATACGCAGTATTTT.

The chain combines TRBV6-1 with TRBJ1-5, with D possibly being TRBD1 (6 bases). The V end was cut by 7 bases, the J end by 4 bases, with 17 bases between. Germline CDR1 and CDR2: MNHNS and SASEGT. CDR3 length: 15 amino acids. The CDR3 loop is CASTHPGEANQPQHF. The CDR3, as DNA: TGTGCCAGCACCCACCCAGGGGAGGCGAATCAGCCCCAGCATTTT.

The chain joins TRBV5-4 to TRBJ2-5, with unresolved D. V dropped 0 bases and J dropped 0 bases, with 9 bases sitting between them. This CDR3 contains 15 residues. Per the germline V gene, CDR1 is SGHNT and CDR2 is YYREEE (reference sequence). DNA of the CDR3: TGTGCCAGCAGCTTGGCCTCCGAGTACCAAGAGACCCAGTACTTC. As protein: CASSLASEYQETQYF.

V gene TRBV30 combines with J gene TRBJ2-7; 9 nucleotides agree with TRBD1. This CDR3 region has 15 residues. Germline loops: CDR1 GTSNPN, CDR2 SVGIG (reference sequence). V lost 6 bases to trimming and J lost 4 bases; unmatched junction nucleotides: 13. The CDR3 coding sequence is TGTGCCTGTTGGCACCCGGGACAGGGTTCGTACGAGCAGTACTTC. It is translated as CACWHPGQGSYEQYF. Combining the CDR3 with reference TRBV30 and TRBJ2-7 gives the whole variable domain SQTIHQWPATLVQPVGSPLSLECTVEGTSNPNLYWYRQAAGRGLQLLFYSVGIGQISSEVPQNLSASRPQDRQFILSSKKLLLSDSGFYLCACWHPGQGSYEQYFGPGTRLTVT.

The sample holds a few counts of this clonotype. The genes are TRBV6-4 and TRBJ2-3; 11 bases fit TRBD2. V lost 3 bases and J lost 2; bases outside the gene matches: 1. The CDR3 is made up of 15 amino acids. The germline V gene encodes CDR1 MRHNA and CDR2 SNTAGT. CDR3 bases: TGTGCCAGCAGTGATAGCGGGGGGGCCACAGATACGCAGTATTTT. Amino acids: CASSDSGGATDTQYF.

CDR3 DNA sequence: TGTGCTAGTGGTCCCCTTAGGAACAGGGCTGGTGGCTACACCTTC. This sequence encodes CASGPLRNRAGGYTF. The genes are TRBV12-5 and TRBJ1-2, with D possibly TRBD1 on 6 matching bases. Trimming shortened V by 5 bases and J by 7 bases, and 20 bases separated the two germline ends. This CDR3 has 15 amino acids. The germline gives CDR1 LGHNT, CDR2 FRNRAP.

The V call is TRBV4-1, the J call TRBJ2-5; 8 bases map to TRBD2. The germline V gene has CDR1 MGHRA and CDR2 YSYEKL. The CDR3 consists of 16 residues. V lost 3 bases, J lost 0 bases, and 6 bases stayed unmatched. The CDR3 reads CASSQWGSGDQETQYF. CDR3 nucleotides: TGCGCCAGCAGCCAGTGGGGTAGCGGGGACCAAGAGACCCAGTACTTC.

The gene calls are TRBV9 and TRBJ2-1; TRBD2 matches 9 bases. This CDR3 spans 15 amino acids. The J segment lost 7 bases and the V segment lost 2 bases, leaving 7 bases of the junction unmatched. The V gene's germline CDR1 is SGDLS and CDR2 YYNGEE. The CDR3 spells CASSVSGGQLNEQFF. The CDR3 nucleotides read TGTGCCAGCAGCGTCAGCGGGGGGCAACTTAATGAGCAGTTCTTC.

The CDR3 is CAWSDPYEQYF. The CDR3 nucleotides are TGTGCCTGGAGTGATCCCTACGAGCAGTACTTC. The rearrangement joins TRBV30 to TRBJ2-7; D call uncertain. The CDR3 runs to 11 residues. V was pared by 1 base and J by 2 bases, with 3 bases between. The germline gives CDR1 GTSNPN, CDR2 SVGIG (reference sequence).

This clonotype was picked up one time. The V and J genes are TRBV12-3 or TRBV12-4 and TRBJ1-5, with 8 nucleotides matching TRBD1. With 6 bases clipped from V and 2 bases from J, the junction kept 6 bases outside the gene matches. CDR3 length: 15 amino acids. CDR3 protein: CASSSGGRGNQPQHF. For the CDR3, the DNA is TGTGCCAGCAGCTCAGGGGGCCGGGGCAATCAGCCCCAGCATTTT.